This T cell receptor beta chain was identified in a study of T cell changes during pregnancy in multiple sclerosis. The germline gives CDR1 KGHSH, CDR2 LQKENI. The CDR3 totals 16 residues. Trimming shortened V by 5 bases and J by 4 bases, and 21 bases separated the two germline ends. Clones were sequenced by immunoSEQ multiplex PCR, and TCRdb holds only the in-frame ones, with some missing. The sample has 35,000 to 45,000 clones; around nine tenths are singletons. The sequence was obtained from a female donor in good health, enrolled as a control in a pregnancy study. The chain combines TRBV18 with TRBJ2-7; possible D gene TRBD2, 5 bases. This material consisted of CD4+ T cells from peripheral blood mononuclear cells, taken in the first trimester of pregnancy. The CDR3 DNA reads as TGTGCCAGCTCAGCGGGCCTCCAGAACGGCCCTTACGAGCAGTACTTC. Amino acids: CASSAGLQNGPYEQYF.